The 21 T cell receptor beta chains in this list originate from one sample, sequenced in a study of T cell repertoires in cytomegalovirus infection. TCRdb analysed the reads with MiXCR anew, one entry per CDR3 protein. Altogether just under 300,000 distinct CDR3 sequences are present, around 10% being singletons, with the ten largest covering less than 3%. Source material: PBMCs. The receptor set was obtained from a human donor in good health (CMV status not recorded). Some clones in this sample may be carry-over from other donors' samples.

This clonotype was seen at least ten times. The chain is built from TRBV20-1 and TRBJ1-1; no firm D call. Germline CDR1 and CDR2: DFQATT and SNEGSKA (reference sequence). The CDR3 runs to 13 residues. The ends were cut back, 1 base at V and 2 bases at J, with 8 bases in the middle. The CDR3 nucleotides are TGCAGTGCTAGAGGGACGGCTAACACTGAAGCTTTCTTT. Its protein is CSARGTANTEAFF.

This clonotype was detected ten times or more. The J gene is TRBJ2-1, the V gene TRBV5-5; the D is unclear. Trimming shortened V by 6 bases and J by 10 bases, and 8 bases separated the two germline ends. This CDR3 is 10 amino acids long. Germline CDR1 reads SGHKS; CDR2 reads YYEKEE (reference sequence). CDR3 in amino acids: CASNMGEQFF. The CDR3 nucleotides are TGTGCCAGCAACATGGGGGAGCAGTTCTTC.

At least ten counts were recorded for this clonotype. The chain carries TRBV7-2 and TRBJ1-2; no clear D. CDR1 and CDR2 from the germline V gene are SGHTA and FQGNSA. Trimming pared 1 base from V and 2 bases from J, leaving 17 bases between. The CDR3 spans 17 residues. CDR3 protein: CASSLVGQNSENYGYTF. In DNA, the CDR3 is TGTGCCAGCAGCTTAGTAGGGCAGAACAGTGAAAACTATGGCTACACCTTC.

This clonotype appeared many times. The genes are TRBV20-1 and TRBJ2-5, with 8 positions matching TRBD1. Trimming at V came to 6 bases and at J to 5 bases, leaving 5 bases not matched to a gene. CDR3 length: 12 amino acids. Germline assignment: CDR1 DFQATT and CDR2 SNEGSKA (reference sequence). CDR3 nucleotide sequence: TGCAGTGCCCCGGACAGGGAGGAGACCCAGTACTTC. It is translated as CSAPDREETQYF.

This chain uses TRBV12-3 or TRBV12-4 with TRBJ2-1; tentatively, D is TRBD1 (5 bases). Trimming removed 3 bases at V and 4 bases at J, with 13 bases between. The CDR3 covers 15 residues. CDR3 region: CASSFRTTRYNEQFF. The DNA for the CDR3 is TGTGCCAGCAGTTTTCGGACAACTCGATACAATGAGCAGTTCTTC.

This clonotype has only a few counts. The V call is TRBV27, the J call TRBJ1-5; D uncertain. V shed 6 bases and J shed 5 bases, with 14 bases lying between them. The CDR3 extends over 14 amino acids. Germline CDR1 and CDR2: MNHEY and SMNVEV (reference sequence). DNA of the CDR3: TGTGCCAGCAGCCCGGACGCCGTTTATCAGCCCCAGCATTTT. It is translated as CASSPDAVYQPQHF.

In this sample, this clonotype turned up once. One base away lies a much larger clone, so this may be a sequencing read error. The rearrangement joins TRBV6-2 or TRBV6-3 to TRBJ2-1, with D perhaps TRBD2 (5 bases). Germline V CDR1 and CDR2: MNHEY, SVGEGT. There are 14 residues in the CDR3. CDR3 DNA sequence: TGTGCCAGCAGCCGGGAAAGCTCCTACAGTGAGCAGTTCTTC. Translated: CASSRESSYSEQFF.

This clonotype was recorded at least ten times. The chain has TRBV13 and TRBJ2-2; weak D call: TRBD2 (5 bases). CDR1 and CDR2 from the germline V gene are PRHDT and FYEKMQ (reference sequence). The CDR3 runs to 14 residues. Trimming removed 5 bases at V and 3 bases at J, with 10 bases between. The CDR3: CASSPREYTGELFF. CDR3 nucleotide sequence: TGTGCCAGCAGCCCCCGGGAATACACCGGGGAGCTGTTTTTT.

This clonotype was recorded many times. CDR3: CASTTGGSEQFF. The CDR3 DNA reads TGTGCCAGCACGACAGGGGGAAGTGAGCAGTTCTTC. V and J are TRBV12-3 or TRBV12-4 and TRBJ2-1, with 9 bases fitting TRBD1. The CDR3 is 12 amino acids. V was clipped by 7 bases and J by 9 bases; unmatched bases: 4.

There are many counts of this clonotype. This rearrangement joins TRBV7-2 to TRBJ2-1; 11 positions match TRBD2. The CDR3 spans 15 residues. The junction had 3 bases not matched to a gene; V was cut back by 4 bases and J by 4 bases. Per the germline V gene, CDR1 is SGHTA and CDR2 is FQGNSA. Here the CDR3 reads CASSSTSGGYNEQFF. In nucleotides, the CDR3 is TGTGCCAGCAGCTCAACTAGCGGGGGTTACAATGAGCAGTTCTTC.

In this sample, this clonotype turned up many times. The chain uses TRBV5-4 and TRBJ2-2; D is undetermined. There are 13 residues in the CDR3. Germline CDR1 and CDR2: SGHNT and YYREEE (reference sequence). V lost 6 bases to trimming and J lost 7 bases, with 13 bases between them. CDR3 residues: CASTSVGNGELFF. The CDR3 DNA sequence: TGTGCCAGCACCAGCGTAGGTAACGGGGAGCTGTTTTTT.

This clonotype was detected ten times or more. The chain couples TRBV7-2 to TRBJ1-1; TRBD1 matches at 8 bases. The CDR3 covers 15 residues. V dropped 5 bases and J dropped 1; count of bases not matched to a gene: 6. Germline assignment: CDR1 SGHTA and CDR2 FQGNSA. The chain's CDR3 is CASSLNRGANTEAFF. In nucleotides, the CDR3 is TGTGCCAGCAGCCTCAACAGGGGGGCGAACACTGAAGCTTTCTTT.

The sample holds many counts of this clonotype. The J gene is TRBJ2-5, the V gene TRBV20-1; the D gene is possibly TRBD1 (6 bases). The V end was cut by 6 bases, the J end by 1 base, with 12 bases between. CDR1 is DFQATT, CDR2 SNEGSKA, per germline (reference sequence). The CDR3 covers 13 residues. This CDR3 is CSANRALQETQYF. The CDR3 coding sequence is TGCAGTGCAAACAGGGCTCTCCAAGAGACCCAGTACTTC.

This clonotype was picked up many times. The chain has TRBV20-1 and TRBJ1-3; no definite D call. This CDR3 has 15 residues. Germline V gene sequence: CDR1 DFQATT, CDR2 SNEGSKA (reference sequence). V dropped 5 bases and J dropped 0 bases, with 14 bases sitting between them. The CDR3: CSASSGPTSGNTIYF. The DNA of the CDR3 is TGCAGTGCTTCCTCCGGGCCCACCTCTGGAAACACCATATATTTT.

This clonotype was picked up many times. The chain employs TRBV6-2 or TRBV6-3 and TRBJ2-1, with 7 nucleotides matching TRBD1. V lost 5 bases to trimming and J lost 4 bases; unmatched junction nucleotides: 8. The V gene's germline CDR1 is MNHEY and CDR2 SVGEGT. The CDR3 is 15 amino acids. The CDR3 sequence is CASSPPGQDYNEQFF. The CDR3 nucleotides are TGTGCCAGCAGTCCCCCTGGACAGGATTACAATGAGCAGTTCTTC.

The chain recombines TRBV2 with TRBJ2-4; 9 bases map to TRBD2. This CDR3 is built from 16 residues. V was clipped by 5 bases and J by 2 bases; unmatched bases: 7. CDR1 SNHLY and CDR2 FYNNEI come from the germline V gene. The CDR3 here is CASSIRGGASKNIQYF. The CDR3, as DNA: TGTGCCAGCAGTATCCGCGGGGGGGCCTCCAAAAACATTCAGTACTTC.

The J gene is TRBJ2-1, the V gene TRBV3-1; 8 positions agree with TRBD2. The CDR3 loop spans 17 amino acids. The ends lost 4 bases at V and 1 base at J; junction bases unmatched: 9. Germline V gives CDR1 LGHDT, CDR2 YNNKEL (reference sequence). In DNA form, the CDR3 reads TGTGCCAGCAGCCCCTTAATCGGCGGGGGGTCCTACAATGAGCAGTTCTTC. This gives the protein CASSPLIGGGSYNEQFF.

The chain uses TRBV3-1 and TRBJ2-1; 8 bases map to TRBD2. The CDR3 runs to 15 residues. The V gene end was trimmed by 4 bases and the J gene end by 5 bases; junction bases not matched to a gene: 7. The germline gives CDR1 LGHDT, CDR2 YNNKEL (reference sequence). CDR3 amino acids: CASSPASGGNNEQFF. Written as DNA, the CDR3 is TGTGCCAGCAGCCCAGCAAGCGGGGGCAACAATGAGCAGTTCTTC.

This clonotype was seen at least ten times. This sequence joins TRBV6-4 and TRBJ1-2; TRBD1 matches 9 bases. The trim removed 4 bases at V and 6 bases at J, leaving 12 bases unmatched. The CDR3 totals 16 residues. CDR1 and CDR2 from the germline V gene are MRHNA and SNTAGT. The CDR3, as DNA: TGTGCCAGCAGTGCCAGCACGGGACAGGGATCTAATGGCTACACCTTC. Protein sequence: CASSASTGQGSNGYTF.

In its sample, this clonotype was seen many times. The V and J genes are TRBV7-2 and TRBJ2-3; tentatively, D is TRBD2 (7 bases). Germline-derived CDR1 and CDR2 are SGHTA and FQGNSA. With 1 base removed from V and 4 bases from J, the gap between germline ends came to 12 bases. This CDR3 has 15 amino acids. DNA of the CDR3: TGTGCCAGCAGCTTAGGCGGGGGCTTGGCAGATACGCAGTATTTT. Translated: CASSLGGGLADTQYF.

This clonotype has a count of ten or more. The genes are TRBV6-2 or TRBV6-3 and TRBJ2-2, with 13 bases that match TRBD2. The CDR3 totals 17 residues. The germline CDR1 and CDR2 sequences are MNHEY and SVGEGT. The V and J ends lost 5 bases and 5 bases, in that order; junction bases with no gene match: 8. The CDR3 sequence is CASSPGLAGVETGELFF. CDR3 nucleotides: TGTGCCAGCAGTCCAGGACTAGCGGGGGTAGAGACCGGGGAGCTGTTTTTT.